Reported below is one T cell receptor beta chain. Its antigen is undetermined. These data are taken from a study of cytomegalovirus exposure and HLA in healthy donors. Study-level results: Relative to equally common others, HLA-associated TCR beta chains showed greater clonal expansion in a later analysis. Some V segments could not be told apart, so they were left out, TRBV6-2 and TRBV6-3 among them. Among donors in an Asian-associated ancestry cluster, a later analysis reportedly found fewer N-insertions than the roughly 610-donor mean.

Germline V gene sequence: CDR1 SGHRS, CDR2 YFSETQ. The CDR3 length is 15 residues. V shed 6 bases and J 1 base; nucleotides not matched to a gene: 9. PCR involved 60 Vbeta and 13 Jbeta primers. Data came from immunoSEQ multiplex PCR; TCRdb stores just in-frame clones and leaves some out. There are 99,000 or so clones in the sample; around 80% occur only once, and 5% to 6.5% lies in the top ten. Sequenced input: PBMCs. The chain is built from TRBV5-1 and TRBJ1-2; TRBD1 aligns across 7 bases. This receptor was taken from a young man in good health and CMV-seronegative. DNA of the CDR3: TGCGCCAGCAACCGGGACAGCGATTATAACTATGGCTACACCTTC. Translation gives CASNRDSDYNYGYTF. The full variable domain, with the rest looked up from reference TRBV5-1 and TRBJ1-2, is KAGVTQTPRYLIKTRGQQVTLSCSPISGHRSVSWYQQTPGQGLQFLFEYFSETQRNKGNFPGRFSGRQFSNSRSEMNVSTLELGDSALYLCASNRDSDYNYGYTFGSGTRLTVV.